The rows below give T cell receptor beta chains drawn from one sample of a study of shared clonotypes between healthy human individuals. The protocol was immunoSEQ multiplex PCR, while the TCRdb copy is restricted to in-frame clones and leaves out a portion. This table holds around 1.5 million clones, approximately 98% found once. The specimen was naive CD4+ T cells sorted from blood. These receptors all stem from a man younger than 40 in good health. The CDR3 runs from the conserved cysteine through the conserved F or W. Fields, in order: J gene, V gene, clone size, D gene, CDR3 protein, CDR3 DNA. The D gene is left open where the match is weak. The size of a clone is reported for some rows only, either as once, few or many, or as a class for expanded clones.

>TRBJ2-2|TRBV7-9|-|TRBD2
CASRGLAGASMAGELFF
TGTGCCAGCAGGGGCTTGGCGGGAGCTAGTATGGCCGGGGAGCTGTTTTTT
>TRBJ1-5|TRBV5-6|-|-
CASSLFGGHQPQHF
TGTGCCAGCAGCTTGTTTGGGGGGCACCAGCCCCAGCATTTT
>TRBJ2-5|TRBV28|-|TRBD2
CASSLSGGQETQYF
TGTGCCAGCAGTTTATCGGGGGGCCAAGAGACCCAGTACTTC
>TRBJ2-7|TRBV14|few|-
CASSHTNEQYF
TGTGCCAGCAGCCATACTAACGAGCAGTACTTC
>TRBJ2-3|TRBV10-1|once|-
CASSERVSAGSTDTQYF
TGCGCCAGCAGTGAGAGAGTGTCAGCGGGTTCTACAGATACGCAGTATTTT
>TRBJ1-2|TRBV5-4|-|TRBD1
CASSLEGRGRGYTF
TGTGCCAGCAGCTTGGAGGGCAGGGGGCGAGGCTACACCTTC
>TRBJ2-2|TRBV28|-|TRBD1
CASTRGRTGELFF
TGTGCCAGCACTAGGGGGCGAACCGGGGAGCTGTTTTTT
>TRBJ2-7|TRBV18|-|-
CASSPPSWISYEQYF
TGTGCCAGCTCACCACCGTCCTGGATTAGCTACGAGCAGTACTTC
>TRBJ2-3|TRBV18|-|TRBD1
CASSQGTAMTDTQYF
TGTGCCAGCTCACAGGGGACAGCTATGACAGATACGCAGTATTTT
>TRBJ2-1|TRBV7-6|-|-
CASSSRDMSSYNEQFF
TGTGCCAGCAGCTCCCGGGACATGAGCTCCTACAATGAGCAGTTCTTC
>TRBJ2-7|TRBV15|-|TRBD2
CATSRGIAGLSYEQYF
TGTGCCACCAGCAGGGGAATAGCGGGCCTCTCCTACGAGCAGTACTTC
>TRBJ1-1|TRBV19|-|TRBD1
CASTKGQLNTEAFF
TGTGCCAGTACCAAGGGACAGCTGAACACTGAAGCTTTCTTT
>TRBJ2-7|TRBV9|-|-
CASSFEPGGGYEQYF
TGTGCCAGCAGCTTCGAACCCGGGGGCGGCTACGAGCAGTACTTC
>TRBJ2-5|TRBV5-1|once|-
CASSLGDRAVKETQYF
TGCGCCAGCAGCTTGGGCGACAGAGCAGTTAAAGAGACCCAGTACTTC
>TRBJ2-7|TRBV5-1|-|TRBD1
CASSLQGPPYEQYF
TGCGCCAGCAGCTTACAGGGGCCCCCGTACGAGCAGTACTTC
>TRBJ2-2|TRBV5-5|-|-
CASSWRGSANTGELFF
TGTGCCAGCAGCTGGCGGGGCAGCGCGAACACCGGGGAGCTGTTTTTT
>TRBJ2-7|TRBV5-1|-|-
CASSLMAGNHEQYF
TGCGCCAGCAGCTTGATGGCAGGGAACCACGAGCAGTACTTC
>TRBJ2-5|TRBV2|-|-
CASSEGIAPGSRETQYF
TGTGCCAGCAGTGAAGGGATAGCGCCGGGGTCGCGTGAGACCCAGTACTTC
>TRBJ2-1|TRBV9|-|TRBD2
CASSVLAGGLNEQFF
TGTGCCAGCAGCGTACTAGCGGGAGGTCTCAATGAGCAGTTCTTC
>TRBJ2-7|TRBV18|-|-
CASSQTDFRGEQYF
TGTGCCAGCTCACAGACGGACTTTCGAGGAGAGCAGTACTTC
>TRBJ2-7|TRBV28|-|TRBD2
CASSRTSGSSYEQYF
TGTGCCAGCAGCCGCACTAGCGGGAGCTCCTACGAGCAGTACTTC
>TRBJ2-3|TRBV5-4|once|TRBD2
CASSSRLAGDTDTQYF
TGTGCCAGCAGCTCTAGACTAGCGGGAGACACAGATACGCAGTATTTT
>TRBJ2-3|TRBV5-1|-|TRBD2
CASSRGLAGLSDTQYF
TGCGCCAGCAGCCGGGGACTAGCGGGACTCTCAGATACGCAGTATTTT